This TCR beta chain was documented in a study of response to subunit inactivated influenza vaccine. Germline V gene data show CDR1 as KGHSH and CDR2 as LQKENI. V was shortened by 2 bases and J by 4 bases, with 21 bases between the two germline ends. This CDR3 has 18 residues. Broader study findings: It was the authors' suggestion that each seasonal influenza vaccination recruits few new T cells.

TCRdb reprocessed the RT-PCR reads via MiXCR and lists one record per CDR3 protein. The sample carries approximately 230,000 distinct CDR3 sequences, about 12% recorded once. This clonotype was seen more than once but under ten times. Its matching antigen is unknown. The clonotype was recovered from a man between 45 and 60 years old who received an inactivated influenza vaccine. Sequencing was performed on non-naive T cells sorted from PBMCs, taken 14 to 15 days before vaccination. The V and J genes are TRBV18 and TRBJ2-1; weak D call: TRBD1 (7 bases). As DNA, the CDR3 is TGTGCCAGCTCACCAAGGCCCCCGGGGGCAGGGGGGTACAATGAGCAGTTCTTC. It translates to CASSPRPPGAGGYNEQFF.